The 6 T cell receptor beta chains below come from one sample, sequenced in a study of shared clonotypes between healthy human individuals. Terminally differentiated effector memory CD45RA+ cells were excluded from the naive CD8 cells, which were CD45RO-negative and positively selected for CCR7. TCRdb's copy holds only in-frame clones and misses some; the assay was immunoSEQ multiplex PCR. The sample yields about 580,000 clones, 95% to 98% seen once. The sample comprised naive CD8+ T cells sorted from blood. These receptor sequences come from a man aged 25 to 40 in good health.

Points on this clone: Other DNA sequences in this specimen translate into the identical CDR3. The chain combines TRBV27 with TRBJ2-7; possibly TRBD2 for D (5 bases). With 5 bases removed from V and 5 bases from J, the gap between germline ends came to 10 bases. The CDR3 length is 12 residues. Looked up from germline, CDR1 is MNHEY and CDR2 is SMNVEV (reference sequence). Here the CDR3 reads CASSLIGDEQYF. DNA of the CDR3: TGTGCCAGCAGTCTTATCGGGGACGAGCAGTACTTC.

In DNA, the CDR3 is TGTGCCAGCAGCTTAGGCCTTACGGGACTACTCGTCACCGGGGAGCTGTTTTTT. This translates into CASSLGLTGLLVTGELFF. The J gene is TRBJ2-2, the V gene TRBV13; 7 bases map to TRBD2. Germline CDR1 is PRHDT and CDR2 is FYEKMQ (reference sequence). Unmatched junction bases numbered 11, after V lost 0 bases and J lost 4 bases. The CDR3 loop spans 18 amino acids.

The chain couples TRBV7-7 to TRBJ2-1; 9 bases agree with TRBD1. Unmatched junction bases numbered 8, after V lost 5 bases and J lost 6 bases. Germline V lookup: CDR1 SSHAT, CDR2 FNYEAQ (reference sequence). This CDR3 is built from 15 residues. In DNA, the CDR3 is TGTGCCAGCAGCCCAACAGGGGGCTCTGGCAATGAGCAGTTCTTC. This translates into CASSPTGGSGNEQFF.

This chain joins TRBV7-9 and TRBJ2-1, with 9 nucleotides matching TRBD2. This CDR3 comprises 15 residues. From germline, CDR1 is SEHNR and CDR2 FQNEAQ (reference sequence). V shed 0 bases and J 7 bases; nucleotides not matched to a gene: 4. The CDR3 loop reads CASSLAAGGPNEQFF. As DNA, the CDR3 is TGTGCCAGCAGCTTAGCGGCGGGAGGGCCAAATGAGCAGTTCTTC.

This chain connects TRBV7-9 to TRBJ2-7, with 14 nucleotides matching TRBD2. The V gene end was trimmed by 5 bases and the J gene end by 5 bases; junction bases not matched to a gene: 8. Germline CDR1 reads SEHNR; CDR2 reads FQNEAQ (reference sequence). This CDR3 spans 16 amino acids. The CDR3 coding sequence is TGTGCCAGCAGCCCGGGGACTAGCGGGAGTTTCGACGAGCAGTACTTC. Protein: CASSPGTSGSFDEQYF.

The chain carries TRBV27 and TRBJ1-4; 7 bases are a match to TRBD1. V lost 5 bases, J lost 7 bases, and 10 bases stayed unmatched. Germline CDR1 and CDR2: MNHEY and SMNVEV (reference sequence). CDR3 size: 15 residues. CDR3 loop: CASSPAAGGSEKLFF. Here the CDR3 DNA reads TGTGCCAGCAGTCCCGCCGCAGGGGGAAGTGAAAAACTGTTTTTT.